This TCR beta chain is from a study of regulatory T cells in long-lasting Graves disease. Whole-study findings and limits: Persistent cases favored TRBV28, TRBJ1-2 and TRBJ2-5. Newly diagnosed Graves' patients exceeded persistent ones in TCR diversity.

Sample time point: persistent/refractory GD, antithyroid drugs over 5 years with positive TRAb. Preparation of the TCR library used RNA extracted from PBMCs. Patients came through an endocrinology department, and that department was in Xi'an, China. The V and J ends lost 7 bases and 2 bases, in that order; junction bases with no gene match: 6. Germline loops: CDR1 LNHDA, CDR2 SQIVND (reference sequence). The CDR3 sequence is 14 residues long. HTBI primers from iRepertoire and Arm-PCR of CDR3 regions yielded the TCR beta libraries. In the original workflow: The identification of approximately 62 TRBV and around 15 TRBJ segments was made across samples. TCRdb re-analysed the multiplex PCR reads in MiXCR, keeping a single row per CDR3 protein. TCRdb, not the authors, supplied the V and J calls. The top ten clones hold around 12% of a sample with 450,000 or so distinct CDR3 sequences, roughly 22% of them seen once.

Notes on this clonotype: Its antigen remains unknown.

The material sequenced was peripheral blood mononuclear cells (PBMCs), taken when the disease was refractory, from a patient treated with antithyroid drugs. The TCR sequence derives from a female donor with Graves disease. The chain carries TRBV19 and TRBJ2-5, with TRBD2 matching 8 bases. The CDR3 DNA reads as TGTGCCAGTACGGGGGGGAGTATACAAGAGACCCAGTACTTC. Translated, it gives CASTGGSIQETQYF.